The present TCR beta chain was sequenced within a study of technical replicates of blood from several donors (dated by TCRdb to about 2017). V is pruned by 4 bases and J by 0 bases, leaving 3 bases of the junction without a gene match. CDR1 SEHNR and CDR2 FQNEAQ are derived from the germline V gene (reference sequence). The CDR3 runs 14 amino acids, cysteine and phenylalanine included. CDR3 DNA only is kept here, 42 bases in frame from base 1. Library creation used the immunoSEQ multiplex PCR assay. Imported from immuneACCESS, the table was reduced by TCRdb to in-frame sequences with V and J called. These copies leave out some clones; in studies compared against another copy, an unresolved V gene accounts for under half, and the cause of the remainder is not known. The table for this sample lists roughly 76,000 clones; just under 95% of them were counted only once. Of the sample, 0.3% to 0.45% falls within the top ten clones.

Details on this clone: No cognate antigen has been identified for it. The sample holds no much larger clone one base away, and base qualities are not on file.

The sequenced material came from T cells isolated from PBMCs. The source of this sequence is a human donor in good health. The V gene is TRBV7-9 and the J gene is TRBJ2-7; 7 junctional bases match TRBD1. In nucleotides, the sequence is TGTGCCAGCAGCTCGGGACAGAACTCCTACGAGCAGTACTTC. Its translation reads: CASSSGQNSYEQYF.